The 27 T cell receptor beta chains in this list originate from one sample, sequenced in a study of technical replicates of blood from several donors. The repertoire was sequenced with immunoSEQ multiplex PCR; TCRdb's copy has only in-frame clones and lacks some. The sample records some 71,000 clones, about 97% being singletons. The sample taken for sequencing was T cells isolated from PBMCs. These receptors originate from a human donor in good health.

The J gene is TRBJ1-6, the V gene TRBV2; D gene unclear. Germline CDR1 and CDR2: SNHLY and FYNNEI. CDR3 length equals 14 residues. Between the trimmed V and J ends, which lost 5 bases and 7 bases, there was a span of 12 bases. CDR3 DNA: TGTGCCAGCAGTCCACGACGGGAAAATTCACCCCTCCACTTT. It encodes CASSPRRENSPLHF. The full variable domain, in which reference TRBV2 and TRBJ1-6 provide the parts outside the CDR3, is EPEVTQTPSHQVTQMGQEVILRCVPISNHLYFYWYRQILGQKVEFLVSFYNNEISEKSEIFDDQFSVERPDGSNFTLKIRSTKLEDSAMYFCASSPRRENSPLHFGNGTRLTVT.

This clone was seen once. V gene TRBV10-3 combines with J gene TRBJ2-3, with 15 bases aligning to TRBD2. This CDR3 contains 15 residues. Trimming at V came to 10 bases and at J to 3 bases, leaving 5 bases not matched to a gene. Germline CDR1 ENHRY, CDR2 SYGVKD. The CDR3 protein is CATRTSGRDTDTQYF. CDR3 DNA sequence: TGTGCCACCCGGACTAGCGGGAGGGATACAGATACGCAGTATTTT.

This chain's CDR3 is CASSVGEEYNEQFF. The CDR3 DNA is TGTGCCAGCAGCGTAGGAGAGGAGTACAATGAGCAGTTCTTC. This sequence joins TRBV9 and TRBJ2-1, with no clear D. The germline V gene encodes CDR1 SGDLS and CDR2 YYNGEE. The CDR3 extends over 14 amino acids. Trimming removed 0 bases at V and 4 bases at J, with 8 bases between.

The rearrangement uses TRBV28 and TRBJ1-1; possible D gene TRBD1, 5 bases. V lost 6 bases and J lost 3, with 14 bases in between. This CDR3 is 14 amino acids long. CDR1 is MDHEN and CDR2 is SYDVKM in the germline V gene. This chain's CDR3 is CASSPLPGDTEAFF. CDR3 coding DNA: TGTGCCAGCAGCCCCCTCCCGGGGGACACTGAAGCTTTCTTT.

This rearrangement joins TRBV18 to TRBJ2-7; TRBD1 aligns across 7 bases. Trimming took 4 bases from V and 3 from J; bases not matched to a gene: 3. CDR1 and CDR2 (germline): KGHSH, LQKENI. This CDR3 comprises 13 residues. CDR3 DNA: TGTGCCAGCTCACTTGGGGACAGCTACGAGCAGTACTTC. Translating it yields CASSLGDSYEQYF. Using reference TRBV18 and TRBJ2-7 for the parts outside the CDR3, the full variable domain is NAGVMQNPRHLVRRRGQEARLRCSPMKGHSHVYWYRQLPEEGLKFMVYLQKENIIDESGMPKERFSAEFPKEGPSILRIQQVVRGDSAAYFCASSLGDSYEQYFGPGTRLTVT.

The gene calls are TRBV4-1 and TRBJ1-1, with D possibly being TRBD1 (5 bases). The CDR3 loop spans 15 amino acids. V was cut by 0 bases and J by 0 bases, with 8 bases left in between. Germline CDR1 and CDR2: MGHRA and YSYEKL. CDR3 residues: CASSQDKGMNTEAFF. The CDR3 DNA reads as TGCGCCAGCAGCCAAGATAAGGGGATGAACACTGAAGCTTTCTTT.

The chain couples TRBV15 to TRBJ2-2, with D perhaps TRBD1 (5 bases). This CDR3 spans 17 amino acids. Germline V gives CDR1 LNHNV, CDR2 YYDKDF (reference sequence). V lost 0 bases to trimming and J lost 0 bases, with 11 bases between them. CDR3 residues: CATSRDLETANTGELFF. The CDR3 DNA is TGTGCCACCAGCAGAGATCTCGAGACAGCGAACACCGGGGAGCTGTTTTTT.

The chain links TRBV28 to TRBJ1-5; no definite D call. Germline lookup yields CDR1 MDHEN and CDR2 SYDVKM. The CDR3 runs to 12 residues. V lost 3 bases and J lost 4, with 4 bases in between. CDR3 sequence (DNA): TGTGCCAGCAGTTTGCGTAATCAGCCCCAGCATTTT. Protein sequence: CASSLRNQPQHF.

The chain recombines TRBV5-6 with TRBJ2-7, with 8 positions matching TRBD1. The CDR3 consists of 14 residues. V shed 6 bases and J 5 bases; nucleotides not matched to a gene: 10. From germline, CDR1 is SGHDT and CDR2 YYEEEE. CDR3 in DNA: TGTGCCAGCACACCTCGGACAGGGTTCCACGAGCAGTACTTC. Its translation is CASTPRTGFHEQYF.

The chain carries TRBV15 and TRBJ2-7; the match to TRBD2 covers 7 bases. The CDR3 has 20 amino acids. CDR1 is LNHNV, CDR2 YYDKDF, per germline (reference sequence). After removal of 0 bases from V and 5 bases from J, the junction contained 22 bases not matched to a gene. CDR3 nucleotides: TGTGCCACCAGCAGAGATCATGTGGTCCTTCGGGAGGCAGGGTGGGACGAGCAGTACTTC. Translation gives CATSRDHVVLREAGWDEQYF.

The chain employs TRBV28 and TRBJ1-3; no clear D. Germline V gene sequence: CDR1 MDHEN, CDR2 SYDVKM. The CDR3 has 16 residues. V lost 6 bases and J lost 0, with 15 bases in between. CDR3 sequence reads: CASRPPGSLSGNTIYF. The CDR3 nucleotides read TGTGCCAGCAGGCCTCCAGGTTCCCTCTCTGGAAACACCATATATTTT.

The rearrangement links TRBV7-8 to TRBJ2-7, with 9 nucleotides matching TRBD2. CDR3 length equals 17 residues. The ends lost 2 bases at V and 2 bases at J; junction bases unmatched: 10. From germline, CDR1 is SGHVS and CDR2 FQNEAQ. The CDR3 nucleotides read TGTGCCAGCAGCTTACTCTGGCGGGAGGGTAGAGCCTACGAGCAGTACTTC. This translates into CASSLLWREGRAYEQYF.

The V call is TRBV7-9, the J call TRBJ1-5; perhaps TRBD1 as D (6 bases). This CDR3 comprises 15 residues. The V gene's germline CDR1 is SEHNR and CDR2 FQNEAQ (reference sequence). The V gene lost 4 bases and the J gene lost 1 base, with 11 bases spanning the gap. In DNA form, the CDR3 reads TGTGCCAGCAGCTCTTCAGGGGAGAGCAATCAGCCCCAGCATTTT. The encoded protein is CASSSSGESNQPQHF.

This clone was recorded only once. The rearrangement links TRBV29-1 to TRBJ1-4; 7 bases fit TRBD1. The germline gives CDR1 SQVTM, CDR2 ANQGSEA. The CDR3 spans 15 residues. The V and J ends lost 4 bases and 7 bases, in that order; junction bases with no gene match: 12. DNA of the CDR3: TGCAGCGTTGGGCAGGGGGGAAGGTTTGGTGAAAAACTGTTTTTT. It codes for CSVGQGGRFGEKLFF.

V is TRBV11-3 and J is TRBJ2-1; 7 positions agree with TRBD2. Germline V gives CDR1 SGHNT, CDR2 YENEEA. The CDR3 is 15 amino acids. With 3 bases clipped from V and 0 bases from J, the junction kept 2 bases outside the gene matches. Written as DNA, the CDR3 is TGTGCCAGCAGCTTCCGCGGGAGCTCCTACAATGAGCAGTTCTTC. Its protein product is CASSFRGSSYNEQFF.

CDR3 protein: CASGGAQPQHF. The CDR3 nucleotides are TGTGCCAGCGGAGGGGCTCAGCCCCAGCATTTT. The chain is built from TRBV19 and TRBJ1-5; D may be TRBD1 (5 bases). V was pared by 9 bases and J by 6 bases, with 9 bases between. The CDR3 covers 11 residues. Germline CDR1 LNHDA, CDR2 SQIVND (reference sequence).

The chain carries TRBV7-9 and TRBJ2-1; D possibly corresponds to TRBD1 (6 bases). This CDR3 comprises 14 residues. Trimming cost V 5 bases and J 1 base, with 9 bases left between them. Germline V gene data show CDR1 as SEHNR and CDR2 as FQNEAQ (reference sequence). CDR3 nucleotides: TGTGCCAGCAGCCCCGGACAGTCCTACAATGAGCAGTTCTTC. The encoded protein is CASSPGQSYNEQFF.

The chain combines TRBV9 with TRBJ2-2; 7 positions match TRBD1. V lost 4 bases and J lost 4; bases outside the gene matches: 4. CDR3 size: 14 residues. CDR1 SGDLS and CDR2 YYNGEE come from the germline V gene. In DNA, the CDR3 is TGTGCCAGCAGCATACAGGGGACCACCGGGGAGCTGTTTTTT. Amino acids: CASSIQGTTGELFF.

In regard to this clone: Other nucleotide sequences from this sample produce the same CDR3. The chain's CDR3 is CASSDRLAGSYSGANVLTF. CDR3 bases: TGTGCCAGCAGTGACCGACTAGCAGGCTCATACTCTGGGGCCAACGTCCTGACTTTC. This rearrangement joins TRBV5-4 to TRBJ2-6, with 7 nucleotides matching TRBD2. Per the germline V gene, CDR1 is SGHNT and CDR2 is YYREEE (reference sequence). The CDR3 is made up of 19 amino acids. J lost 0 bases, V lost 5 bases, and 14 bases had no gene match.

This chain links TRBV30 with TRBJ1-2; tentatively, D is TRBD1 (5 bases). Germline assignment: CDR1 GTSNPN and CDR2 SVGIG (reference sequence). Trimming left V 4 bases short and J 2 bases short, with 17 bases between. CDR3 length equals 15 residues. DNA for the CDR3: TGTGCCTGGATCCTTGTCCCGACAGCCAACTATGGCTACACCTTC. It yields the protein CAWILVPTANYGYTF.

J is TRBJ2-3 and V is TRBV29-1, with TRBD2 matching over 13 bases. CDR1 is SQVTM, CDR2 ANQGSEA, per germline. This CDR3 has 16 residues. V shed 6 bases, J shed 4 bases, and the junction held 10 bases outside the gene matches. This chain's CDR3 is CSVVTPTSGRADTQYF. The CDR3 coding sequence is TGCAGCGTAGTCACTCCAACTAGCGGGAGGGCAGATACGCAGTATTTT.

The chain combines TRBV6-6 with TRBJ1-3; maybe TRBD1 (5 bases). Germline V lookup: CDR1 MNHNY, CDR2 SVGAGI (reference sequence). CDR3 length: 15 amino acids. Trimming left V 3 bases short and J 4 bases short, with 13 bases between. CDR3 nucleotide sequence: TGTGCCAGCAGTTATGTGGTGGGGGGGGGAAACACCATATATTTT. Translated, it gives CASSYVVGGGNTIYF.

This sequence joins TRBV23-1 and TRBJ2-7, with 8 bases aligning to TRBD2. TRBV23-1 counts as an open reading frame of uncertain function. The CDR3 runs 13 residues. J was trimmed by 5 bases and V by 6 bases; bases with no gene match: 6. CDR3 amino acids: CASSVQAGDEQYF. As DNA, the CDR3 is TGCGCCAGCAGCGTACAAGCGGGGGACGAGCAGTACTTC.

The chain joins TRBV6-5 to TRBJ1-4; D might be TRBD1 (5 bases). The V and J ends lost 4 bases and 0 bases respectively, with 12 bases between them. This CDR3 has 16 residues. Germline values: CDR1 MNHEY, CDR2 SVGAGI. The CDR3 DNA follows: TGTGCCAGCAGTTCCCCTGGGGGGGCAACTAATGAAAAACTGTTTTTT. This encodes CASSSPGGATNEKLFF.

The chain combines TRBV28 with TRBJ2-7, with 8 bases matching TRBD1. Per germline, CDR1 MDHEN and CDR2 SYDVKM. The V gene end was trimmed by 7 bases and the J gene end by 3 bases; junction bases not matched to a gene: 5. CDR3 length: 13 residues. The CDR3 is CASIKTGVYEQYF. The CDR3 bases are TGTGCCAGCATCAAGACAGGGGTCTACGAGCAGTACTTC.

V is TRBV12-5 and J is TRBJ2-1; TRBD2 aligns across 10 bases. The germline CDR1 and CDR2 sequences are LGHNT and FRNRAP. The CDR3 has 17 amino acids. V lost 2 bases to trimming and J lost 4 bases; unmatched junction nucleotides: 8. The CDR3 DNA reads TGTGCTAGTGGTTTGTCAAACGGACTAGCGGAGTACAATGAGCAGTTCTTC. This codes for CASGLSNGLAEYNEQFF.

The chain has TRBV7-9 and TRBJ2-4, with 7 bases fitting TRBD1. V lost 4 bases, J lost 6 bases, and 12 bases stayed unmatched. CDR1 is SEHNR and CDR2 is FQNEAQ in the germline V gene (reference sequence). The CDR3 is 16 residues long. CDR3 protein: CASSSIGQALGNIQYF. As DNA, the CDR3 is TGTGCCAGCAGCTCCATAGGACAGGCCCTTGGAAACATTCAGTACTTC.